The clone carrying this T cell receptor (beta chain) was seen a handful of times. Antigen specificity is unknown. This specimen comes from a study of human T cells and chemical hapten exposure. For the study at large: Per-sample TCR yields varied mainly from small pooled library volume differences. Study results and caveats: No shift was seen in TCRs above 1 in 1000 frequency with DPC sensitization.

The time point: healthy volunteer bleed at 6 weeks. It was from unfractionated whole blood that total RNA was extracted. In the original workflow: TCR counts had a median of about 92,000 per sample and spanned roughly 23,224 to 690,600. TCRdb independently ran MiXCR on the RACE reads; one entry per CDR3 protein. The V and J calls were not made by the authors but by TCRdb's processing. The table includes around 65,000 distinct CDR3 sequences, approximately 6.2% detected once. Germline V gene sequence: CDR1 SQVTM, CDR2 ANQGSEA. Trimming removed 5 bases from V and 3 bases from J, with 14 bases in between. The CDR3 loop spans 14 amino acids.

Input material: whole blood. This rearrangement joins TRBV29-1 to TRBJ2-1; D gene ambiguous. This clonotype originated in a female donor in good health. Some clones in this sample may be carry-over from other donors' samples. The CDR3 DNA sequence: TGCAGCGTTTTGGCGAGCTCAGACTACAATGAGCAGTTCTTC. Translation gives CSVLASSDYNEQFF.